These 27 T cell receptor beta chains share one sample of origin, sequenced in a study of CD39 and CD103 CD8 tumor-infiltrating T cells. Profiling relied on immunoSEQ multiplex PCR, and the TCRdb table lists in-frame clones only, not all of them. The sample has approximately 17,000 clones, 75% to 95% seen once. Specimen: CD8+ T cells sorted from blood. Subset of the sample: total memory CD8 T cells (CD45RA-CCR7+/-) from blood or uninvolved lymph node. Receptor source: a human donor with head and neck squamous cell carcinoma.

J is TRBJ2-2 and V is TRBV11-3; tentative D call: TRBD2 (6 bases). V lost 5 bases and J lost 4, with 17 bases in between. CDR3 length equals 16 residues. Germline V gene lookup returns CDR1 SGHNT and CDR2 YENEEA. Here the CDR3 reads CASSPWAQEGTGELFF. The CDR3 nucleotides read TGTGCCAGCAGCCCGTGGGCGCAGGAGGGCACCGGGGAGCTGTTTTTT. The variable domain in full, completed from reference TRBV11-3 and TRBJ2-2, reads EAGVVQSPRYKIIEKKQPVAFWCNPISGHNTLYWYLQNLGQGPELLIRYENEEAVDDSQLPKDRFSAERLKGVDSTLKIQPAELGDSAVYLCASSPWAQEGTGELFFGEGSRLTVL.

J is TRBJ2-2 and V is TRBV27, with D possibly TRBD2 on 6 matching bases. The CDR3 loop spans 13 amino acids. CDR1 and CDR2 from the germline V gene are MNHEY and SMNVEV (reference sequence). The germline V and J ends were trimmed by 6 bases and 6 bases, with 11 bases remaining between them. Written as DNA, the CDR3 is TGTGCCAGCAGCTTGGGGGGTCCCGGGGAGCTGTTTTTT. It codes for CASSLGGPGELFF.

The rearrangement joins TRBV7-9 to TRBJ1-1; D call uncertain. The germline CDR1 and CDR2 sequences are SEHNR and FQNEAQ (reference sequence). The V and J ends lost 2 bases and 5 bases respectively, with 6 bases between them. This CDR3 has 12 amino acids. DNA for the CDR3: TGTGCCAGCAGCTTAACGTGGACTGAAGCTTTCTTT. Translation: CASSLTWTEAFF.

CDR3 sequence: CASSPGLAAYNEQFF. CDR3 DNA: TGTGCCAGTAGCCCGGGACTAGCTGCGTACAATGAGCAGTTCTTC. The chain employs TRBV19 and TRBJ2-1; TRBD2 aligns across 9 bases. Per the germline V gene, CDR1 is LNHDA and CDR2 is SQIVND (reference sequence). The V and J ends lost 6 bases and 4 bases, in that order; junction bases with no gene match: 7. The CDR3 is 15 residues long. The whole variable domain, remainder taken from reference TRBV19 and TRBJ2-1, is DGGITQSPKYLFRKEGQNVTLSCEQNLNHDAMYWYRQDPGQGLRLIYYSQIVNDFQKGDIAEGYSVSREKKESFPLTVTSAQKNPTAFYLCASSPGLAAYNEQFFGPGTRLTVL.

V usage is TRBV27 and J usage is TRBJ2-7; no reliable D call. Trimming removed 1 base at V and 3 bases at J, with 4 bases between. The CDR3 has 12 amino acids. Germline CDR1 reads MNHEY; CDR2 reads SMNVEV (reference sequence). The DNA for the CDR3 is TGTGCCAGCAGTTTATATGGCTACGAGCAGTACTTC. Its protein product is CASSLYGYEQYF.

The chain couples TRBV30 to TRBJ1-2, with D possibly TRBD1 on 5 matching bases. Germline values: CDR1 GTSNPN, CDR2 SVGIG (reference sequence). Between the trimmed V and J ends, which lost 0 bases and 4 bases, there was a span of 15 bases. CDR3 length: 15 residues. CDR3 protein: CAWSVLGANAYGYTF. DNA of the CDR3: TGTGCCTGGAGTGTATTAGGGGCTAACGCCTATGGCTACACCTTC.

The chain combines TRBV7-9 with TRBJ2-7, with D tentatively TRBD1 (5 bases). The germline V gene encodes CDR1 SEHNR and CDR2 FQNEAQ (reference sequence). Trimming stripped 5 bases from V and 3 bases from J, with 17 bases between. CDR3 size: 15 residues. The CDR3 DNA sequence: TGTGCCAGCAGCCTCTCAGACAGATACCACTACGAGCAGTACTTC. This encodes CASSLSDRYHYEQYF. Based on the CDR3 plus reference TRBV7-9 and TRBJ2-7, the full variable domain is DTGVSQNPRHKITKRGQNVTFRCDPISEHNRLYWYRQTLGQGPEFLTYFQNEAQLEKSRLLSDRFSAERPKGSFSTLEIQRTEQGDSAMYLCASSLSDRYHYEQYFGPGTRLTVT.

This clone was seen just once. V and J are TRBV5-6 and TRBJ1-1, with D hard to call. Germline CDR1 SGHDT, CDR2 YYEEEE. The CDR3 extends over 16 amino acids. V was cut by 1 base and J by 0 bases, with 13 bases left in between. The CDR3 is CASSLMSYPVNTEAFF. As DNA, the CDR3 is TGTGCCAGCAGCTTGATGAGTTATCCCGTGAACACTGAAGCTTTCTTT.

The chain has TRBV19 and TRBJ1-1; D possibly corresponds to TRBD1 (5 bases). This CDR3 has 13 amino acids. Germline values: CDR1 LNHDA, CDR2 SQIVND (reference sequence). The V gene lost 11 bases and the J gene lost 1 base, with 14 bases spanning the gap. CDR3 amino acids: CACSYTGNTEAFF. CDR3 sequence (DNA): TGTGCCTGCTCTTACACAGGGAACACTGAAGCTTTCTTT.

The rearrangement joins TRBV7-9 to TRBJ1-1; tentatively, D is TRBD1 (6 bases). Germline V lookup: CDR1 SEHNR, CDR2 FQNEAQ (reference sequence). The V and J ends lost 1 base and 10 bases respectively, with 13 bases between them. The CDR3 is 13 amino acids. The CDR3 DNA follows: TGTGCCAGCAGCTTAGTAGGGGGTCTACTAGCTTTCTTT. This gives the protein CASSLVGGLLAFF.

This chain links TRBV19 with TRBJ2-5; D remains unclear. V gave up 3 bases and J gave up 2 bases, with 7 bases separating them. Germline V gene sequence: CDR1 LNHDA, CDR2 SQIVND (reference sequence). CDR3 length: 13 residues. CDR3 region: CASSIHSQETQYF. CDR3 nucleotide sequence: TGTGCCAGTAGTATTCATTCTCAAGAGACCCAGTACTTC.

This chain joins TRBV9 and TRBJ1-4; no clear D gene. Germline CDR1 reads SGDLS; CDR2 reads YYNGEE. This CDR3 contains 14 residues. V lost 4 bases, J lost 8 bases, and 15 bases lay in between. CDR3 coding DNA: TGTGCCAGCAGCCCCCTCGCGGGAGGGGAAAAACTGTTTTTT. This translates into CASSPLAGGEKLFF.

This clone was seen a handful of times. The genes are TRBV7-8 and TRBJ2-1; D remains ambiguous. Germline V gene lookup returns CDR1 SGHVS and CDR2 FQNEAQ. V was trimmed by 1 base and J by 3 bases, leaving 10 bases between them. CDR3 size: 15 residues. CDR3 residues: CASSLDLGIYNEQFF. CDR3 nucleotide sequence: TGTGCCAGCAGCTTAGATCTGGGTATCTACAATGAGCAGTTCTTC.

The chain links TRBV11-1 to TRBJ1-1, with D unresolved. This CDR3 region has 13 residues. Germline assignment: CDR1 SGHAT and CDR2 FQDESV (reference sequence). The V end was cut by 4 bases, the J end by 3 bases, with 9 bases between. The CDR3 here is CASSSSDYTEAFF. As DNA, the CDR3 is TGTGCCAGCAGCTCTTCGGACTACACTGAAGCTTTCTTT. Full variable domain (remainder filled in from reference TRBV11-1 and TRBJ1-1): EAEVAQSPRYKITEKSQAVAFWCDPISGHATLYWYRQILGQGPELLVQFQDESVVDDSQLPKDRFSAERLKGVDSTLKIQPAELGDSAMYLCASSSSDYTEAFFGQGTRLTVV.

This clone has just one count. The chain couples TRBV9 to TRBJ1-2; D is possibly TRBD1 (5 bases). Germline V gene sequence: CDR1 SGDLS, CDR2 YYNGEE. CDR3 length: 15 amino acids. V lost 3 bases and J lost 0, with 12 bases in between. The CDR3 sequence is CASSAVGTANYGYTF. In DNA form, the CDR3 reads TGTGCCAGCAGCGCCGTCGGGACCGCTAACTATGGCTACACCTTC.

J is TRBJ2-1 and V is TRBV29-1; TRBD1 or TRBD2 may be the D gene (6 bases each). Looked up from germline, CDR1 is SQVTM and CDR2 is ANQGSEA. This CDR3 contains 14 residues. V was pared by 5 bases and J by 6 bases, with 17 bases between. The CDR3 DNA sequence: TGCAGCGTTTTTGGGGGCGGGGTGATCAATGAGCAGTTCTTC. Residues: CSVFGGGVINEQFF.

The chain joins TRBV11-2 to TRBJ2-1, with a possible D match to TRBD2 (5 bases). Trimming left V 4 bases short and J 5 bases short, with 18 bases between. CDR3 length equals 16 residues. The germline CDR1 and CDR2 sequences are SGHAT and FQNNGV. For the CDR3, the DNA is TGTGCCAGCAGCTCCCGGCGCTACGGGGTAGACAATGAGCAGTTCTTC. It encodes CASSSRRYGVDNEQFF.

The V and J genes are TRBV27 and TRBJ1-6, with 8 nucleotides matching TRBD1. CDR3 length equals 12 residues. The junction had 7 bases not matched to a gene; V was cut back by 5 bases and J by 16 bases. CDR1 is MNHEY and CDR2 is SMNVEV in the germline V gene (reference sequence). CDR3 coding DNA: TGTGCCAGCAGTCGGAGGGACAGGCTTCTCCACTTT. It translates to CASSRRDRLLHF.

This clone has a handful of counts. This chain joins TRBV7-9 and TRBJ1-1, with 9 bases fitting TRBD1. The CDR3 has 14 amino acids. The germline gives CDR1 SEHNR, CDR2 FQNEAQ (reference sequence). J gave up 10 bases and V 5 bases, and 11 bases lay outside the gene matches. In nucleotides, the CDR3 is TGTGCCAGCAGCCTAACAGGGACAGGGCATGGAGCTTTCTTT. Encoded protein: CASSLTGTGHGAFF.

The V and J genes are TRBV28 and TRBJ1-4, with 10 positions matching TRBD1. The CDR3 runs to 17 residues. Germline V gene sequence: CDR1 MDHEN, CDR2 SYDVKM. J was trimmed by 3 bases and V by 2 bases; bases with no gene match: 6. In DNA form, the CDR3 reads TGTGCCAGCAGTTTAATTACGGGGACAGGGGCTAATGAAAAACTGTTTTTT. This codes for CASSLITGTGANEKLFF.

This sequence joins TRBV7-2 and TRBJ2-3, with D tentatively TRBD1 (5 bases). The germline gives CDR1 SGHTA, CDR2 FQGNSA. V was clipped by 3 bases and J by 2 bases, with 12 bases between them. The CDR3 covers 15 residues. This CDR3 reads CASSLTESYTDTQYF. The CDR3 DNA reads as TGTGCCAGCAGCTTGACAGAGTCCTACACAGATACGCAGTATTTT.

Concerning this clone: The same CDR3 is also encoded by other DNA sequences in this sample. The J gene is TRBJ2-7, the V gene TRBV11-2; D is uncertain. This CDR3 has 14 amino acids. The germline CDR1 and CDR2 sequences are SGHAT and FQNNGV. Trimming removed 0 bases from V and 3 bases from J, with 9 bases in between. CDR3 bases: TGTGCCAGCAGCTTAGACGTTGGAAGCTACGAGCAGTACTTC. Encoded protein: CASSLDVGSYEQYF.

This sequence joins TRBV27 and TRBJ2-1, with TRBD1 identical over 8 bases. V shed 4 bases and J 8 bases; nucleotides not matched to a gene: 13. Germline V gene data show CDR1 as MNHEY and CDR2 as SMNVEV (reference sequence). The CDR3 sequence is 16 residues long. The CDR3 sequence: CASSWITGQALHEQFF. The CDR3 DNA follows: TGTGCCAGCAGTTGGATAACGGGACAGGCCCTCCATGAGCAGTTCTTC.

V usage is TRBV5-1 and J usage is TRBJ2-1; 9 nucleotides agree with TRBD1. This CDR3 spans 14 amino acids. J was trimmed by 8 bases and V by 2 bases; bases with no gene match: 5. CDR1 SGHRS and CDR2 YFSETQ come from the germline V gene. CDR3 coding DNA: TGCGCCAGCAGCTTAACAGGGGGCTGGGATGAGCAGTTCTTC. This encodes CASSLTGGWDEQFF.

The chain employs TRBV7-9 and TRBJ1-2; TRBD1 agrees at 9 bases. Germline values: CDR1 SEHNR, CDR2 FQNEAQ (reference sequence). CDR3 length: 16 residues. Trimming at V came to 3 bases and at J to 0 bases, leaving 5 bases not matched to a gene. This chain's CDR3 is CASSFWDRDPNYGYTF. The CDR3 DNA reads TGTGCCAGCAGCTTTTGGGACAGGGACCCTAACTATGGCTACACCTTC.

The rearrangement links TRBV10-1 to TRBJ1-4; D possibly corresponds to TRBD1 (5 bases). The CDR3 is 12 amino acids. V lost 8 bases to trimming and J lost 4 bases, with 8 bases between them. The germline CDR1 and CDR2 sequences are WNHNN and SYGVQD (reference sequence). The CDR3 coding sequence is TGCGCCAGCGGGACTAATAATGAAAAACTGTTTTTT. Encoded protein: CASGTNNEKLFF.

The chain combines TRBV4-1 with TRBJ2-7; D possibly corresponds to TRBD1 (7 bases). V shed 1 base and J shed 4 bases, with 14 bases lying between them. This CDR3 region has 15 residues. Per the germline V gene, CDR1 is MGHRA and CDR2 is YSYEKL. Here the CDR3 DNA reads TGCGCCAGCAGCCAAGGGAGGGGGCCCCCTTACGAGCAGTACTTC. Its protein is CASSQGRGPPYEQYF.